This is a list of T cell receptor beta chains from one sample in a study. TCRdb re-derived calls from the RT-PCR reads in MiXCR, one entry per CDR3 protein. Seen here are 550,000 to 750,000 distinct CDR3 sequences, around 14% observed once, and the top ten hold 3.6%. Sequencing was done on a sample of memory CD4+ T cells from blood. The receptors shown here come from a female donor in good health, serving as a healthy control. The CDR3 runs from the conserved cysteine through the conserved F or W. The D gene is left open where the match is weak. Size is stated for part of the rows, as once, few or many counts, or as a class when the clone is expanded.

d_call	clone_size	v_call	j_call	cdr3_aa	cdr3_nt
NA	few	TRBV24-1	TRBJ2-3	CATSDLSTGSADTQYF	TGTGCCACCAGTGATTTGTCCACAGGGTCTGCAGATACGCAGTATTTT
NA	NA	TRBV6-5	TRBJ2-5	CASSCRPEETQYF	TGTGCCAGCAGTTGCCGGCCGGAAGAGACCCAGTACTTC
NA	few	TRBV30	TRBJ2-7	CAWKDWNNYEQYF	TGTGCCTGGAAGGACTGGAATAACTACGAGCAGTACTTC
NA	few	TRBV5-1	TRBJ1-1	CASSLGNSPDSNTEAFF	TGCGCCAGCAGCTTGGGGAATAGCCCAGACTCGAACACTGAAGCTTTCTTT
NA	many	TRBV20-1	TRBJ1-2	CSAVSVRGASYGYTF	TGCAGTGCTGTCTCGGTTCGGGGGGCGAGCTATGGCTACACCTTC
TRBD1	few	TRBV7-2	TRBJ1-4	CASSLAAGTGSEKLFF	TGTGCCAGCAGCTTAGCCGCCGGGACAGGGTCTGAAAAACTGTTTTTT
TRBD1	once	TRBV25-1	TRBJ2-2	CASSRNPGQDTTGELFF	TGTGCCAGCAGTCGGAACCCGGGACAGGATACCACCGGGGAGCTGTTTTTT
TRBD1	many	TRBV7-2	TRBJ1-2	CASSAMTGSYGYTF	TGTGCCAGCAGCGCAATGACAGGGAGCTATGGCTACACCTTC
TRBD2	many	TRBV24-1	TRBJ2-1	CATSDPGTSIEQFF	TGTGCCACCAGTGACCCCGGGACTAGTATTGAGCAGTTCTTC
TRBD1	NA	TRBV20-1	TRBJ1-1	CSARDIGTGGVDTEAFF	TGCAGTGCTAGAGATATCGGGACAGGGGGCGTCGACACTGAAGCTTTCTTT
NA	NA	TRBV20-1	TRBJ1-1	CSARLEGTRGNTEAFF	TGCAGTGCTAGACTGGAGGGGACGAGGGGTAACACTGAAGCTTTCTTT
NA	few	TRBV20-1	TRBJ2-7	CSASWQDPKSSYEQYF	TGCAGTGCTAGCTGGCAGGACCCTAAGAGCTCCTACGAGCAGTACTTC
NA	few	TRBV7-9	TRBJ2-3	CASTPQGLDTQYF	TGTGCCAGCACTCCTCAAGGGCTAGATACGCAGTATTTT
TRBD2	few	TRBV20-1	TRBJ2-7	CSASSGRSPYEQYF	TGCAGTGCTAGTAGCGGGAGGTCCCCCTACGAGCAGTACTTC
NA	NA	TRBV4-3	TRBJ1-5	CASSQSGGLNQPQHF	TGCGCCAGCAGCCAGTCCGGGGGACTCAATCAGCCCCAGCATTTT
TRBD2	many	TRBV5-6	TRBJ2-1	CASSLRGTSIVYEQFF	TGTGCCAGCAGCTTGCGTGGGACTAGTATAGTCTATGAGCAGTTCTTC
NA	NA	TRBV5-5	TRBJ1-5	CASQGGVWQPQHF	TGTGCCAGTCAGGGTGGGGTTTGGCAGCCCCAGCATTTT
NA	few	TRBV2	TRBJ1-5	CASSVRTANQPQHF	TGTGCCAGCAGTGTTAGGACGGCTAATCAGCCCCAGCATTTT
NA	NA	TRBV3-1	TRBJ2-1	CASSHGFGNYNEQFF	TGTGCCAGCAGCCACGGATTCGGGAATTACAATGAGCAGTTCTTC
NA	NA	TRBV5-5	TRBJ2-5	CASSLKAKETQYF	TGTGCCAGCAGCTTGAAAGCGAAGGAGACCCAGTACTTC
TRBD1	NA	TRBV7-2	TRBJ1-2	CASSYRGQGANYGYTF	TGTGCCAGCAGTTACAGAGGACAGGGGGCTAACTATGGCTACACCTTC
NA	many	TRBV5-1	TRBJ2-5	CASSILGTSQETQYF	TGCGCCAGCAGCATTCTCGGGACATCCCAAGAGACCCAGTACTTC
TRBD2	many	TRBV7-6	TRBJ2-3	CASSLFPESAGADTQYF	TGTGCCAGCAGCTTATTTCCGGAGTCGGCGGGAGCAGATACGCAGTATTTT
NA	NA	TRBV5-1	TRBJ2-3	CASSLALDSSTDTQYF	TGCGCCAGCAGCTTGGCCTTGGACAGTAGCACAGATACGCAGTATTTT
NA	NA	TRBV6-2/TRBV6-3	TRBJ1-1	CASSYGQGPMNTEAFF	TGTGCCAGCAGTTACGGGCAGGGGCCAATGAACACTGAAGCTTTCTTT
NA	few	TRBV29-1	TRBJ1-3	CSVDPSGEGNTIYF	TGCAGCGTTGACCCCTCAGGGGAAGGAAACACCATATATTTT
TRBD2	many	TRBV6-6	TRBJ2-3	CASSEREATDTQYF	TGTGCCAGCAGTGAGCGGGAGGCTACAGATACGCAGTATTTT
NA	few	TRBV6-6	TRBJ1-1	CASGNHWGSMNTEAFF	TGTGCCAGCGGTAATCATTGGGGGAGCATGAACACTGAAGCTTTCTTT
NA	few	TRBV7-2	TRBJ2-3	CASSLSTVITDTQYF	TGTGCCAGCAGCTTAAGTACAGTGATCACAGATACGCAGTATTTT
NA	NA	TRBV2	TRBJ2-1	CASEVRGNEQFF	TGTGCCAGCGAAGTACGAGGGAATGAGCAGTTCTTC
NA	NA	TRBV20-1	TRBJ1-1	CSARDPGYMEAFF	TGCAGTGCTAGAGATCCAGGGTATATGGAAGCTTTCTTT
TRBD1	NA	TRBV15	TRBJ2-5	CATSVRTGGFPLQETQYF	TGTGCCACCAGCGTTAGGACAGGGGGCTTCCCACTTCAAGAGACCCAGTACTTC
TRBD1	NA	TRBV5-1	TRBJ2-1	CASSSGGTGYNEQFF	TGCGCCAGCAGCTCCGGGGGGACAGGGTACAATGAGCAGTTCTTC
NA	NA	TRBV2	TRBJ2-4	CASKQGGYIQYF	TGTGCGAGCAAGCAGGGAGGATACATTCAGTACTTC
NA	NA	TRBV18	TRBJ2-5	CASSATGSAAAWETQYF	TGTGCCAGCTCCGCCACCGGGAGTGCGGCAGCATGGGAGACCCAGTACTTC
NA	few	TRBV2	TRBJ2-5	CASAHEETQYF	TGTGCCAGTGCACATGAGGAGACCCAGTACTTC
NA	few	TRBV3-1	TRBJ2-5	CASSQRGSGKQETQYF	TGTGCCAGCAGCCAAAGGGGTAGCGGAAAGCAAGAGACCCAGTACTTC
TRBD2	NA	TRBV28	TRBJ2-5	CASSSDFRDLGEGETQYF	TGTGCCAGCAGTTCAGACTTCCGGGACTTGGGGGAGGGGGAGACCCAGTACTTC
NA	NA	TRBV18	TRBJ1-1	CASSQQEVPEAFF	TGTGCCAGCTCACAACAGGAGGTACCTGAAGCTTTCTTT
TRBD2	NA	TRBV11-2	TRBJ2-2	CASSPRLAGGPGTGELFF	TGTGCCAGCAGCCCAAGACTAGCGGGAGGGCCCGGCACCGGGGAGCTGTTTTTT
TRBD1	many	TRBV6-6	TRBJ2-5	CASSGQDHQETQYF	TGTGCCAGCAGCGGACAGGACCACCAAGAGACCCAGTACTTC
TRBD1	many	TRBV7-3	TRBJ2-7	CASSVTGGAVEQYF	TGTGCCAGCAGCGTAACAGGGGGCGCGGTTGAGCAGTACTTC
NA	many	TRBV6-5	TRBJ1-2	CASSYYSGGVKAGYGYTF	TGTGCCAGCAGTTACTATTCCGGTGGGGTAAAGGCTGGCTATGGCTACACCTTC
TRBD1	few	TRBV3-1	TRBJ2-7	CASSHWDRAYEQYF	TGTGCCAGCAGCCATTGGGACAGAGCCTACGAGCAGTACTTC
NA	NA	TRBV10-2	TRBJ2-7	CASRASGTAGEQYF	TGCGCCAGCAGGGCAAGCGGGACAGCGGGCGAGCAGTACTTC
TRBD1	few	TRBV6-5	TRBJ1-2	CASSYSGRDRGDGYTF	TGTGCCAGCAGTTACTCGGGCAGGGACAGGGGTGATGGCTACACCTTC
NA	NA	TRBV9	TRBJ1-1	CASSLQGWGPGGAEAFF	TGTGCCAGCAGCCTTCAGGGTTGGGGCCCGGGCGGGGCTGAAGCTTTCTTT
NA	NA	TRBV5-1	TRBJ1-2	CASNSRVDRVDGYTF	TGCGCCAGCAACTCTCGAGTAGATAGGGTGGATGGCTACACCTTC
NA	many	TRBV18	TRBJ2-5	CASSPPTQETQYF	TGTGCCAGCTCACCACCTACACAAGAGACCCAGTACTTC
TRBD2	NA	TRBV27	TRBJ2-7	CASRRTSATYEQYF	TGTGCCAGCAGGAGGACTAGCGCGACCTACGAGCAGTACTTC